A single sample gave rise to the 16 T cell receptor beta chains below, sequenced in a study of blood T cells in healthy people across ages. PCR was performed a second time for about 7 to 12 cycles using a sample-barcoded 5' primer and a J-beta primer mix. TCRdb re-derived calls from the 5' RACE reads in MiXCR, one entry per CDR3 protein. The sample comprises approximately 800,000 distinct CDR3 sequences, 50% to 65% of which are singletons, and 41% rests with the top ten. Sequenced: blood. These receptors came from a man older than 75 in good health.

The V gene is TRBV2, the J gene TRBJ1-1; no clear D gene. Between the trimmed V and J ends, which lost 2 bases and 4 bases, there was a span of 11 bases. CDR1 and CDR2 (germline): SNHLY, FYNNEI. The CDR3 spans 14 residues. CDR3 in DNA: TGTGCCAGCAGTGAAAGGGTTGGGAGCACTGAAGCTTTCTTT. Amino acid sequence: CASSERVGSTEAFF.

With respect to this clonotype: Being one base from a much bigger clone, this may be a read error. V and J are TRBV5-1 and TRBJ1-4; D gene uncertain. CDR3 length: 14 amino acids. Looked up from germline, CDR1 is SGHRS and CDR2 is YFSETQ. CDR3 residues: CAGSAVPGGEKLFF. In nucleotides, the CDR3 is TGCGCCGGCAGCGCAGTACCCGGAGGTGAAAAACTGTTTTTT.

This clonotype appeared a few times. V gene TRBV6-6 combines with J gene TRBJ2-7; tentative D call: TRBD1 (6 bases). CDR1 MNHNY and CDR2 SVGAGI come from the germline V gene (reference sequence). The V end was cut by 0 bases, the J end by 2 bases, with 11 bases between. The CDR3 covers 15 residues. This CDR3 reads CASSYSTGSTYEQYF. The CDR3 region has the DNA TGTGCCAGCAGTTACTCGACAGGTTCGACCTACGAGCAGTACTTC.

The chain uses TRBV7-2 and TRBJ2-3, with a tentative D call TRBD1 (5 bases). Germline V gene data show CDR1 as SGHTA and CDR2 as FQGNSA. The CDR3 covers 14 residues. Trimming took 5 bases from V and 14 from J, leaving 23 bases between them. This CDR3 is CASSHDSGIRYAYF. In DNA form, the CDR3 reads TGTGCCAGCAGCCACGACTCAGGGATCAGATACGCGTATTTT. The full variable domain, completed using reference TRBV7-2 and TRBJ2-3, is GAGVSQSPSNKVTEKGKDVELRCDPISGHTALYWYRQSLGQGLEFLIYFQGNSAPDKSGLPSDRFSAERTGGSVSTLTIQRTQQEDSAVYLCASSHDSGIRYAYFGPGTRLTVL.

The chain joins TRBV2 to TRBJ2-3, with TRBD1 as a possible D gene (5 bases). The V gene's germline CDR1 is SNHLY and CDR2 FYNNEI. The CDR3 loop spans 14 amino acids. V lost 4 bases and J 0 bases, leaving 8 bases between the germline ends. The CDR3 sequence: CASSADTSTDTQYF. The CDR3 nucleotides are TGTGCCAGCAGTGCGGACACTAGCACAGATACGCAGTATTTT.

This clonotype has just one count. This rearrangement joins TRBV3-1 to TRBJ2-7; no clear D. CDR3 size: 14 residues. Trimming stripped 2 bases from V and 1 base from J, with 9 bases between. CDR1 is LGHDT, CDR2 YNNKEL, per germline (reference sequence). CDR3 loop: CASSQNTASYEQYF. The CDR3 DNA reads as TGTGCCAGCAGCCAAAATACAGCTTCCTACGAGCAGTACTTC.

Here the CDR3 DNA reads TGCAGTGCTAGGATCCCGGGGGGAGCCTTCTCCTACGAGCAGTACTTC. Translation gives CSARIPGGAFSYEQYF. This sequence joins TRBV20-1 and TRBJ2-7; 7 bases fit TRBD2. V dropped 3 bases and J dropped 0; count of bases not matched to a gene: 11. Germline-derived CDR1 and CDR2 are DFQATT and SNEGSKA (reference sequence). This CDR3 comprises 16 residues.

The rearrangement joins TRBV5-1 to TRBJ1-6, with D perhaps matching TRBD1 (6 bases). There are 13 residues in the CDR3. Germline values: CDR1 SGHRS, CDR2 YFSETQ. The V end lost 4 bases, the J end lost 7 bases, and 9 bases lay between the germline ends. This CDR3 reads CASSTGQNSPLHF. In DNA, the CDR3 is TGCGCCAGCAGCACCGGACAGAATTCACCCCTCCACTTT. Full variable domain (remainder filled in from reference TRBV5-1 and TRBJ1-6): KAGVTQTPRYLIKTRGQQVTLSCSPISGHRSVSWYQQTPGQGLQFLFEYFSETQRNKGNFPGRFSGRQFSNSRSEMNVSTLELGDSALYLCASSTGQNSPLHFGNGTRLTVT.

This clonotype was seen a handful of times. V is TRBV3-1 and J is TRBJ2-4; tentative D call: TRBD2 (7 bases). V shed 0 bases and J shed 9 bases, with 21 bases lying between them. The length of the CDR3 is 17 residues. Germline CDR1 LGHDT, CDR2 YNNKEL (reference sequence). The CDR3 nucleotides read TGTGCCAGCAGCCAAGAGCTAGCGGTACCGAAAGGGGGCATTCAGTACTTC. Protein product: CASSQELAVPKGGIQYF.

This clonotype was counted between two and nine times. The V call is TRBV29-1, the J call TRBJ2-7; 7 positions agree with TRBD1. After removal of 5 bases from V and 2 bases from J, the junction contained 12 bases not matched to a gene. Germline V gene data show CDR1 as SQVTM and CDR2 as ANQGSEA. The CDR3 is made up of 15 amino acids. The CDR3, as DNA: TGCAGCGTTTCCCTTTTGACAGGGCCAACCTACGAGCAGTACTTC. Residues: CSVSLLTGPTYEQYF.

The chain uses TRBV2 and TRBJ2-3, with a possible D match to TRBD1 (6 bases). V gave up 3 bases and J gave up 14 bases, with 21 bases separating them. CDR3 length: 14 amino acids. The V gene's germline CDR1 is SNHLY and CDR2 FYNNEI. Here the CDR3 reads CASSDWTDFRYAYF. In nucleotides, the CDR3 is TGTGCCAGCAGTGACTGGACAGACTTCAGATACGCGTATTTT.

The table lists this clonotype with a few counts. This chain uses TRBV3-1 with TRBJ1-2, with TRBD1 identical over 8 bases. V lost 0 bases, J lost 3 bases, and 9 bases stayed unmatched. The CDR3 loop spans 17 amino acids. Germline V gene sequence: CDR1 LGHDT, CDR2 YNNKEL (reference sequence). The CDR3 bases are TGTGCCAGCAGCCAAGAAACGGGACAGGCGGCATACTATGGCTACACCTTC. This gives the protein CASSQETGQAAYYGYTF.

Concerning this clonotype itself: The junction departs from germline at one end; a sequencing error may be responsible. The rearrangement joins TRBV28 to TRBJ2-1; unclear D gene. CDR1 and CDR2 (germline): MDHEN, SYDVKM. CDR3 length: 11 amino acids. The CDR3, as DNA: TGTGCCAGCAGTTTATATTACAACCTTGTCTTC. This encodes CASSLYYNLVF.

The CDR3 region is CSAMGQGYSGANVLTF. CDR3 in DNA: TGCAGTGCTATGGGACAGGGATACTCTGGGGCCAACGTCCTGACTTTC. The V and J genes are TRBV20-1 and TRBJ2-6; 9 bases fit TRBD1. CDR1 is DFQATT, CDR2 SNEGSKA, per germline (reference sequence). This CDR3 comprises 16 residues. The V gene end was trimmed by 4 bases and the J gene end by 0 bases; junction bases not matched to a gene: 4.

This clonotype was seen only a few times. CDR3 sequence (DNA): TGTGCCAGCTCCACGGCATTCGGGTTCAACATTCAGTACTTC. Protein: CASSTAFGFNIQYF. The chain recombines TRBV2 with TRBJ2-4; D gene ambiguous. This CDR3 comprises 14 residues. Germline V gives CDR1 SNHLY, CDR2 FYNNEI. With 8 bases removed from V and 7 bases from J, the gap between germline ends came to 18 bases.

The V gene is TRBV12-3 or TRBV12-4, the J gene TRBJ2-1, with 7 bases lining up with TRBD2. V lost 5 bases to trimming and J lost 4 bases; unmatched junction nucleotides: 17. The CDR3 loop spans 18 amino acids. This CDR3 reads CASSPFSMAGEGYNEQFF. DNA for the CDR3: TGTGCCAGCAGTCCCTTCTCTATGGCGGGAGAGGGATACAATGAGCAGTTCTTC.